Described below is a single T cell receptor gamma chain sequence and its context. From germline, CDR1 is GITISATS and CDR2 ISYDGTV (reference sequence). CDR3 length equals 13 residues. TCRdb re-analyzed the reads via CATT. The sample has around 200 gamma-chain clones, 91% seen once; the top ten hold 10% to 15%. This entry comes from a study of gamma-delta chains in newborns, infants, children. Study information: Polyclonal expansion of innate γδ T cells after birth follows microbial exposure.

The TCR originated in a child who was a newborn, infant or young child, either healthy, febrile or measles-vaccinated (not recorded which). This table probably holds off-target reads from a library built for another chain. V gene TRGV9 was called; the J gene was not. The sample in question was blood, obtained at baseline. CDR3 in DNA: TGTGCCTGTGACACCTGGGGGACAGCACAACTCTTCTTT. Residues: CACDTWGTAQLFF.